This T cell receptor (beta chain) was observed in a study of CD8 T cells in ankylosing spondylitis. Study-wide findings and caveats: Reportedly, significant enrichment of disease-linked clones occurred in matched ankylosing spondylitis synovial fluid. Among TCR beta sequences, a motif of fewer than 10 highly homologous variants appeared characteristic of ankylosing spondylitis blood.

Trimming removed 2 bases at V and 2 bases at J, with 15 bases between. The CDR3 spans 16 residues. The V gene's germline CDR1 is DFQATT and CDR2 SNEGSKA (reference sequence). Quantitative 5'-RACE with molecular barcodes produced the TCR beta libraries. TCRdb processed the 5' RACE reads anew with MiXCR; each CDR3 protein has one entry. This table holds under 450,000 distinct CDR3 sequences, more than 15% found once. A few counts support this clonotype. Its antigen is undetermined. The TCR sequence derives from a male donor with ankylosing spondylitis. The sample comprised blood, either unsorted or a sorted T cell fraction (not recorded which). The chain has TRBV20-1 and TRBJ2-2, with TRBD1 as a possible D gene (6 bases). Here the CDR3 DNA reads TGCAGTGCTAGACCCCTGCTGGACAGCAACACCGGGGAGCTGTTTTTT. As protein: CSARPLLDSNTGELFF.